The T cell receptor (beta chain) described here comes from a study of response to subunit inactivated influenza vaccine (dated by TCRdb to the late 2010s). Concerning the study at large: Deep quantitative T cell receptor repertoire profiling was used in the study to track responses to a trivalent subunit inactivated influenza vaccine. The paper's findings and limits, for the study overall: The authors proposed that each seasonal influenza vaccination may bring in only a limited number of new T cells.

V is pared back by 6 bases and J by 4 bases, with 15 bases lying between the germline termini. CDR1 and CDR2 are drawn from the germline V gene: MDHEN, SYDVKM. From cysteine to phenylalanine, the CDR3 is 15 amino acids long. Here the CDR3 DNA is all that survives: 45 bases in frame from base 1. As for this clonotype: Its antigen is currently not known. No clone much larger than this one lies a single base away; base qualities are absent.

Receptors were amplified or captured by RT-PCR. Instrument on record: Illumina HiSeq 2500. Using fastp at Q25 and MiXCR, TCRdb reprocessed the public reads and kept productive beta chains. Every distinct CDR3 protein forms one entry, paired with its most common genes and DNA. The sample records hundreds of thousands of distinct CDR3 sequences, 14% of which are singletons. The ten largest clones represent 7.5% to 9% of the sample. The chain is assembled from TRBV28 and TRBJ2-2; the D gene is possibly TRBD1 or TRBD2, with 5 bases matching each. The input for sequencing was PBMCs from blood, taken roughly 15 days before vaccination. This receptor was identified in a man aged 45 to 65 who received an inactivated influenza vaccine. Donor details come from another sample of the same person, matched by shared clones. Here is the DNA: TGTGCCAGCAGACCCGGGACCCTGGTCACCGGGGAGCTGTTTTTT. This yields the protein CASRPGTLVTGELFF. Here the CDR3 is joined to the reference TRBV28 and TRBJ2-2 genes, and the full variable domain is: DVKVTQSSRYLVKRTGEKVFLECVQDMDHENMFWYRQDPGLGLRLIYFSYDVKMKEKGDIPEGYSVSREKKERFSLILESASTNQTSMYLCASRPGTLVTGELFFGEGSRLTVL.